This paragraph reports one T cell receptor (beta chain). Original processing notes: Estimation of nucleated cell counts relied on the amplification of reference gene primers. The assay was immunoSEQ multiplex PCR, and TCRdb's table has in-frame clones only and misses some. V and J calls and clone size are given by that table; D and trimming were obtained from the DNA. The sample has approximately 290,000 clones, around 89% seen once. The data were taken from a study of blood T cell repertoires in COVID-19. Study as a whole: Both acute and convalescent COVID-19 samples were obtained from the United States, Italy and Spain.

Germline loops: CDR1 SGHDT, CDR2 YYEEEE. V shed 4 bases and J 7 bases; nucleotides not matched to a gene: 4. The CDR3 extends over 14 amino acids. The sample consisted of peripheral blood. This TCR came from a woman aged 55-70 years with acute or convalescent COVID-19. The gene calls are TRBV5-6 and TRBJ2-1, with 11 nucleotides matching TRBD1. The CDR3 sequence: CASSTDRGLNEQFF. The CDR3 bases are TGTGCCAGCAGCACGGACAGGGGGCTAAATGAGCAGTTCTTC.